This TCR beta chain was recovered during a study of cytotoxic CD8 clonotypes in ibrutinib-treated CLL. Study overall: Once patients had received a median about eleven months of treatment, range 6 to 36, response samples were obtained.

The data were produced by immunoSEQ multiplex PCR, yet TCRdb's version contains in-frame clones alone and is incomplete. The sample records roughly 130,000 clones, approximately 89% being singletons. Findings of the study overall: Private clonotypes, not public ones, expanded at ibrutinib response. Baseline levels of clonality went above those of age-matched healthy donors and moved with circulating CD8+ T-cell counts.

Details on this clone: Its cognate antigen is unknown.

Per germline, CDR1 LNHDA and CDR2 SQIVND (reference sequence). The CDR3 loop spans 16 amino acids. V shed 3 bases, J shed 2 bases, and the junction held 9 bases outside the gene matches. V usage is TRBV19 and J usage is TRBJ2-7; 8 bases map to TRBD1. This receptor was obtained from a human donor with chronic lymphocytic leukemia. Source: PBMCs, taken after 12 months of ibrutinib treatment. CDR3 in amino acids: CASSMEGYRGTYEQYF. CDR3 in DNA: TGTGCCAGTAGTATGGAAGGATACAGGGGGACCTACGAGCAGTACTTC.